What follows are 5 T cell receptor beta chains derived from one specimen sequenced in a study of T-cell reconstitution after alpha-beta-depleted transplantation in children. Researchers prepared the TCRbeta library using unique molecular identifiers, the study reports. TCRdb called the PCR reads again in MiXCR, with one record for every CDR3 protein. In the table there are about 150,000 distinct CDR3 sequences, 11% of which are singletons. The sequenced sample was PBMCs, obtained before TCRalphabeta/CD19-depleted stem cell transplant. The receptors shown here come from a boy aged 2-15 years with acute myeloid leukemia, due to receive a stem cell transplant.

This clonotype was picked up many times. The chain recombines TRBV28 with TRBJ1-4; 7 bases are shared with TRBD1. Germline V gene sequence: CDR1 MDHEN, CDR2 SYDVKM. The CDR3 is 14 residues long. V shed 2 bases, J shed 7 bases, and the junction held 4 bases outside the gene matches. The CDR3 DNA sequence: TGTGCCAGCAGTTTAGCAGGGGGTCGTGAAAAACTGTTTTTT. It translates to CASSLAGGREKLFF.

This clonotype has a count of ten or more. V usage is TRBV6-6 and J usage is TRBJ1-1; D not certain. This CDR3 region has 13 residues. CDR1 is MNHNY and CDR2 is SVGAGI in the germline V gene (reference sequence). The V and J ends lost 1 base and 4 bases respectively, with 7 bases between them. CDR3 sequence reads: CASSYLVGTEAFF. The CDR3 DNA follows: TGTGCCAGCAGTTACTTGGTCGGCACTGAAGCTTTCTTT.

In its sample, this clonotype was seen many times. The chain has TRBV4-2 and TRBJ1-1; D uncertain. The germline CDR1 and CDR2 sequences are LGHNA and YNFKEQ. V gave up 2 bases and J gave up 1 base, with 17 bases separating them. CDR3 length equals 17 residues. CDR3 sequence reads: CASSQLILARQNTEAFF. As DNA, the CDR3 is TGTGCCAGCAGCCAATTGATTCTCGCCAGGCAGAACACTGAAGCTTTCTTT.

This clonotype was observed at least ten times. The genes are TRBV9 and TRBJ2-1, with unresolved D. This CDR3 spans 14 amino acids. In germline, CDR1 is SGDLS, CDR2 YYNGEE. Trimming removed 3 bases from V and 8 bases from J, with 15 bases in between. The CDR3 region has the DNA TGTGCCAGCAGCGAGTTTGATGCCCCCCATGAGCAGTTCTTC. This encodes CASSEFDAPHEQFF. The full variable domain, completed using reference TRBV9 and TRBJ2-1, is DSGVTQTPKHLITATGQRVTLRCSPRSGDLSVYWYQQSLDQGLQFLIQYYNGEERAKGNILERFSAQQFPDLHSELNLSSLELGDSALYFCASSEFDAPHEQFFGPGTRLTVL.

The table lists this clonotype with many counts. The genes are TRBV2 and TRBJ1-2; a weak D match, TRBD1 (6 bases). The CDR3 spans 12 residues. The germline CDR1 and CDR2 sequences are SNHLY and FYNNEI. The V gene lost 8 bases and the J gene lost 4 bases, with 11 bases spanning the gap. This CDR3 is CASPFRGYGYTF. CDR3 nucleotide sequence: TGTGCCAGCCCGTTCAGGGGCTATGGCTACACCTTC.